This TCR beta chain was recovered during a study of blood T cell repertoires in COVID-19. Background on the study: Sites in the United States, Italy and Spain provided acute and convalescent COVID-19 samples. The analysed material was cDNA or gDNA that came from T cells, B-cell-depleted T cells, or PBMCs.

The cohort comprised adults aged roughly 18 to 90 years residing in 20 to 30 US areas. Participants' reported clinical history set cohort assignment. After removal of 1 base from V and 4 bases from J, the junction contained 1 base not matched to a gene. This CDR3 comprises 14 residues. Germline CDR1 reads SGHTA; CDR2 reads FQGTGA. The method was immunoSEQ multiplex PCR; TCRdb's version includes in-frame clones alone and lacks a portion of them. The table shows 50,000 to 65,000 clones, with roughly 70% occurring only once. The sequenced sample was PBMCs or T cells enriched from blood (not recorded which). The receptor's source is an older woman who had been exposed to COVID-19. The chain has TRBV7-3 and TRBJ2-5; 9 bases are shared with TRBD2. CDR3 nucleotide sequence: TGTGCCAGCAGCTTAAGCGGGGGGGCAGAGACCCAGTACTTC. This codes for CASSLSGGAETQYF.